The present TCR beta chain was sequenced within a study of beta chain features in type 1 diabetes. This CDR3 region has 12 residues. Germline V CDR1 and CDR2: MDHEN, SYDVKM. V lost 6 bases and J 2 bases, leaving 4 bases between the germline ends. This clone has more than one count but fewer than ten. No antigen is known for it. This specimen includes other DNA sequences encoding the same CDR3. CD4+ naive, central memory, regulatory and stem cell-like memory subsets were isolated by sorting on CD45RO/CCR7/CD25/CD127/CD95/CD27. All of the isolated RNA was reverse transcribed, so expressed TCRB transcripts were sequenced. TCRdb's table, derived via immunoSEQ multiplex PCR, lists solely in-frame clones and lacks some. This sample carries fewer than 900,000 clones, 15% to 20% of them seen once, and the ten largest clones take roughly 0.025%. Study results and caveats: cDNA-based reads could over-represent cells with high TCR expression. Any role of HLA type in TCRB rearrangement remained unresolved here.

The sequenced sample consisted of naive CD4+ T cells from blood. This sequence was found in a woman between 18 and 29 years old in good health. This chain joins TRBV28 and TRBJ2-2; D remains ambiguous. The CDR3 sequence: CASRANTGELFF. CDR3 sequence (DNA): TGTGCCAGCAGAGCTAACACCGGGGAGCTGTTTTTT.